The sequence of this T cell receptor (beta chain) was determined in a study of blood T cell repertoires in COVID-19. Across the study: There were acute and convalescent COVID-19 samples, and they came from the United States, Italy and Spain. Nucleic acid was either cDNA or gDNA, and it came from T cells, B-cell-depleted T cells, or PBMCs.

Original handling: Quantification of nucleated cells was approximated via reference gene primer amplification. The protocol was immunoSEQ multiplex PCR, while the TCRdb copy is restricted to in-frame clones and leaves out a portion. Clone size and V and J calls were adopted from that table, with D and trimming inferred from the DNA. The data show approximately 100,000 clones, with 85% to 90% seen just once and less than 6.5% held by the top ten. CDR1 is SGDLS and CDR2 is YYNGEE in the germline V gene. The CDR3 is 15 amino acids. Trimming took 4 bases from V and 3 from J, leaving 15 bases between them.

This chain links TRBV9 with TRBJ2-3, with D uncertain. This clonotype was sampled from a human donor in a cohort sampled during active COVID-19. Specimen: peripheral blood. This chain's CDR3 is CASSSDQFITDTQYF. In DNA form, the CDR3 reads TGTGCCAGCAGCTCTGATCAGTTTATAACAGATACGCAGTATTTT.